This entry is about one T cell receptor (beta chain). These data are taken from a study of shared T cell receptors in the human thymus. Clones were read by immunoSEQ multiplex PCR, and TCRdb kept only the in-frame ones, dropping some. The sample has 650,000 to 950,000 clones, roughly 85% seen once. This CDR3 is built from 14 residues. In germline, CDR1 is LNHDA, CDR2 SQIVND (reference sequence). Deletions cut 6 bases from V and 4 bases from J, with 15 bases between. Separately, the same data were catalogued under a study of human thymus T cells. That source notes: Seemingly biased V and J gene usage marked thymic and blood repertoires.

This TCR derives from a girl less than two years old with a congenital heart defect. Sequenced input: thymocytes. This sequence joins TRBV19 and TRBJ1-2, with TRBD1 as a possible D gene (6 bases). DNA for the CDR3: TGTGCCAGTAGCCCGTGGGGGCGTTCCTATGGCTACACCTTC. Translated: CASSPWGRSYGYTF.